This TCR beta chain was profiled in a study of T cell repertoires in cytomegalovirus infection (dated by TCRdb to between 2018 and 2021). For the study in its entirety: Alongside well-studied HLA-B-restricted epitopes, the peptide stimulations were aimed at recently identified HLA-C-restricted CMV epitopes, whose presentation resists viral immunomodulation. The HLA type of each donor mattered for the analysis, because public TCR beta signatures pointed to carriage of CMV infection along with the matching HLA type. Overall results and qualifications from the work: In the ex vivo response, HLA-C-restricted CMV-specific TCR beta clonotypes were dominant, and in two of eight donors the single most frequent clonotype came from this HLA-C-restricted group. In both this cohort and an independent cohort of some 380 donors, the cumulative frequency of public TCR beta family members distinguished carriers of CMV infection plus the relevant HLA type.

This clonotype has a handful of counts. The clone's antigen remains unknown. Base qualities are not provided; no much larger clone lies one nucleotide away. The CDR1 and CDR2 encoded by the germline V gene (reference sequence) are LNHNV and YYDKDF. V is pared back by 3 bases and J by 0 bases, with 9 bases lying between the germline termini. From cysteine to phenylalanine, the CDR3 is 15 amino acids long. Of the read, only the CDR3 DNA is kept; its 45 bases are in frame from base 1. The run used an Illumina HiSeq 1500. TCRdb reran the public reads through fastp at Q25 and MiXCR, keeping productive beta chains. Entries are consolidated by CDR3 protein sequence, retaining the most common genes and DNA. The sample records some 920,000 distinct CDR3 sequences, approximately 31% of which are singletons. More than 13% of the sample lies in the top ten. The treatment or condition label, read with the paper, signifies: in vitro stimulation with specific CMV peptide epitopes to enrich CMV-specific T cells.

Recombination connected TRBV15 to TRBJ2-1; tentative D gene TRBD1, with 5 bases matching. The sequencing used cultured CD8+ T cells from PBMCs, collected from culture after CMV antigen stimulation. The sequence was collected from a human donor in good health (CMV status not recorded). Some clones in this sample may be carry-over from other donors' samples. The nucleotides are TGTGCCACCAGCAGGGACAAGAGCTCCTACAATGAGCAGTTCTTC. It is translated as CATSRDKSSYNEQFF.